The clone carrying this T cell receptor beta chain has a count of ten or more. Its antigen is undetermined. This sample stems from a study of neurological immune-mediated disorders. The sorted libraries involved the use of about 1 million CD4+ or CD8+ T cells. From 15-18 subjects, every sequencing run obtained over 180 million TCR-beta sequences. TCRdb re-derived calls from the 5' RACE reads in MiXCR, one entry per CDR3 protein. The repertoire has about 38,000 distinct CDR3 sequences, roughly 10% of them found once; the top ten carry just under 4%. Study-level results: The level of TCR clonal expansion was highest in patients with HTLV-1-associated myelopathy and lowest in multiple sclerosis, where it fell below the level seen in healthy controls. The absence of shared CDR3 amino acid sequences among expanded clones across subjects suggests private repertoires in all groups.

The V segment lost 2 bases and the J segment 5 bases; nucleotides outside the gene matches: 2. Germline loops: CDR1 SGHRS, CDR2 YFSETQ. This CDR3 is built from 15 residues. J is TRBJ2-3 and V is TRBV5-1, with 13 bases that match TRBD2. The sequencing sample was made of CD4+ T cells from blood. This TCR came from a woman younger than 45 with HTLV-1-associated myelopathy (HAM/TSP). CDR3 nucleotides: TGCGCCAGCAGCTTCTGGACTAGCGGGGGAGATACGCAGTATTTT. Encoded protein: CASSFWTSGGDTQYF.